This T cell receptor (beta chain) was sequenced during a study of beta chain features in type 1 diabetes. Study outcomes and limitations: Sampled from patients, naive, central memory and Treg TCRB repertoires appeared more similar than those sampled from healthy donors.

Sorting of CD4+ naive, central memory, regulatory and stem cell-like memory cells was performed via CD45RO/CCR7/CD25/CD127/CD95/CD27. Sequenced material consisted of expressed TCRB transcripts (all of the isolated RNA was reverse transcribed). Profiled with immunoSEQ multiplex PCR; TCRdb holds only in-frame clones, not every one. The sample yields roughly 140,000 clones, around 51% seen once. There are a few counts of this clone. The antigen is undetermined. The same CDR3 is also encoded by other DNA sequences in this sample. Germline CDR1 reads SGHTA; CDR2 reads FQGNSA. V was clipped by 4 bases and J by 0 bases, with 2 bases between them. This CDR3 comprises 12 residues.

V is TRBV7-2 and J is TRBJ2-3, with unresolved D. Sequencing was carried out using Tregs from blood. The TCR originated in a man aged 18 to 29 in good health. The CDR3 DNA sequence: TGTGCCAGCAGCTCGAGCACAGATACGCAGTATTTT. This encodes CASSSSTDTQYF.